A selection of T cell receptor beta chains follows, all from one sample in a study of blood T cell repertoires in COVID-19. Sequencing used immunoSEQ multiplex PCR; TCRdb keeps in-frame clones, though not all of them. The top ten hold 3.5% to 4.5% of the sample, which has 90,000 to 150,000 clones, roughly three quarters seen once. Source material: peripheral blood. All receptors come from a woman of 80 years or more with acute or convalescent COVID-19. Both conserved end residues are part of each CDR3. The D gene is left open where the match is weak. A clone size is listed for some rows: how often the clone was seen (once, few, many), or a class if it is expanded.

len | abundance | d_gene | j_gene | v_gene | CDR3nt | CDR3aa
14 | many | TRBD1 | TRBJ1-4 | TRBV29-1 | TGCAGCGGGATGGGGGGACAGGAGGATGAAAAACTGTTTTTT | CSGMGGQEDEKLFF
18 | . | TRBD2 | TRBJ2-7 | TRBV5-1 | TGCGCCAGCAGCTTGATGGGACTAGCGGGAGGGGGGTCCTACGAGCAGTACTTC | CASSLMGLAGGGSYEQYF
16 | . | TRBD1 | TRBJ2-7 | TRBV28 | TGTGCCAGCAGTCCCCACCCGGGACAGGGGCTCTACGAGCAGTACTTC | CASSPHPGQGLYEQYF
16 | . | TRBD1 | TRBJ1-2 | TRBV9 | TGTGCCAGCAGCGTAGACGTAGGGGGCGGTTTGGAGGGCTACACCTTC | CASSVDVGGGLEGYTF
14 | . | TRBD2 | TRBJ2-5 | TRBV4-3 | TGCGCCAGCAGCCCTTACGGCGGGAGAGAGACCCAGTACTTC | CASSPYGGRETQYF
15 | . | TRBD1 | TRBJ2-1 | TRBV27 | TGTGCCAGCAGCAGAACAGGGGTACCCGATAATGAGCAGTTCTTC | CASSRTGVPDNEQFF
11 | . | TRBD1 | TRBJ1-2 | TRBV29-1 | TGCAGCGTTAAGACAGGGATTGGCTACACCTTC | CSVKTGIGYTF
16 | . | TRBD2 | TRBJ2-3 | TRBV27 | TGTGCCAGCAGTCCACCTAGCGGGAGGGCCACAGATACGCAGTATTTT | CASSPPSGRATDTQYF
14 | . | TRBD1 | TRBJ2-5 | TRBV7-7 | TGTGCTAGCAGCTTAGGGACAGTCCAAGAGACCCAGTACTTC | CASSLGTVQETQYF
17 | . | TRBD1 | TRBJ1-3 | TRBV30 | TGTGCCTGGAGTGTACCGGGACAGGGGGTTTCTGGAAACACCATATATTTT | CAWSVPGQGVSGNTIYF
12 | . | . | TRBJ2-3 | TRBV6-5 | TGTGCCAGCAGAACAGGCACAGATACGCAGTATTTT | CASRTGTDTQYF
14 | once | TRBD2 | TRBJ2-1 | TRBV7-9 | TGTGCCAGCAGCTCGGGACTAAAAGTCCGCGAGCAGTTCTTC | CASSSGLKVREQFF
13 | few | TRBD1 | TRBJ1-6 | TRBV4-1 | TGCGCCAGCAGCCTCGACAGGGATTCACCCCTCCACTTT | CASSLDRDSPLHF
14 | . | . | TRBJ2-4 | TRBV10-3 | TGTGCCATCAGTGAAGCGGGTGCCAAAAACATTCAGTACTTC | CAISEAGAKNIQYF
16 | . | TRBD1 | TRBJ1-4 | TRBV30 | TGTGCCTGGAGTGGATTGCGGACAGGGAGGAGGGAAAAACTGTTTTTT | CAWSGLRTGRREKLFF
14 | . | TRBD1 | TRBJ1-1 | TRBV28 | TGTGCCAGCAGACTCACGACAGGGTCCACTGAAGCTTTCTTT | CASRLTTGSTEAFF
13 | . | . | TRBJ1-1 | TRBV2 | TGTGCCAGCATTGGCGAACCAAGTACGGGGGCTTTCTTT | CASIGEPSTGAFF
11 | few | TRBD1 | TRBJ1-1 | TRBV6-6 | TGTGCCAGCAGTGACAGGGGTGAAGCTTTCTTT | CASSDRGEAFF
15 | . | . | TRBJ1-3 | TRBV24-1 | TGTGCCACCAGTGACCCGAGCAGGGCTGGAAACACCATATATTTT | CATSDPSRAGNTIYF
16 | . | . | TRBJ1-1 | TRBV5-4 | TGTGCCAGCAGCTTGGGCGGGGGTGTAGGGTACACTGAAGCTTTCTTT | CASSLGGGVGYTEAFF
13 | once | . | TRBJ1-2 | TRBV10-3 | TGTGCCATCAGTCACAGCTATAACTATGGCTACACCTTC | CAISHSYNYGYTF
15 | . | . | TRBJ1-1 | TRBV5-4 | TGTGCCAGCAGCTTGGGGGAGGGGATGAACACTGAAGCTTTCTTT | CASSLGEGMNTEAFF
12 | once | . | TRBJ1-2 | TRBV30 | TGTGCCTGGTCCCCCAGGATCTATGGCTACACCTTC | CAWSPRIYGYTF
16 | . | TRBD1 | TRBJ1-5 | TRBV2 | TGTGCCAGCAGTGAAGCCTCCGGGACAGGGTTTCAGCCCCAGCATTTT | CASSEASGTGFQPQHF
18 | once | . | TRBJ1-1 | TRBV21-1 | TGTGCCAGCAGCAAAGTCTCAGGGGGCGGCCCTCTGAACACTGAAGCTTTCTTT | CASSKVSGGGPLNTEAFF
15 | once | TRBD1 | TRBJ1-2 | TRBV28 | TGTGCCAGCTCCGGGGGAGGGACAGGGGGCGCGGGCTACACCTTC | CASSGGGTGGAGYTF
13 | . | . | TRBJ2-5 | TRBV5-1 | TGCGCCAGCAGCTTGGTGGGAGAAGAGACCCAGTACTTC | CASSLVGEETQYF
20 | . | . | TRBJ2-1 | TRBV21-1 | TGTGCCAGCAGCAAAGGTAAGGGACAGGGAGACGTTAGTGTTAGGAATGAGCAGTTCTTC | CASSKGKGQGDVSVRNEQFF
15 | . | TRBD2 | TRBJ2-3 | TRBV5-1 | TGCGCCAGCAGCTCGAGCGGGGGGATCACAGATACGCAGTATTTT | CASSSSGGITDTQYF
14 | . | . | TRBJ2-1 | TRBV19 | TGTGCCAGTAGTATGGGCAGTACCTACAATGAGCAGTTCTTC | CASSMGSTYNEQFF
16 | . | TRBD1 | TRBJ2-3 | TRBV11-1 | TGTGCCAGCAGCCAAGGGGTCACAGGGGACACAGATACGCAGTATTTT | CASSQGVTGDTDTQYF
13 | . | TRBD1 | TRBJ1-2 | TRBV25-1 | TGTGCCAGCAGAGGAGGGACAGGTTATGGCTACACCTTC | CASRGGTGYGYTF
17 | . | . | TRBJ2-5 | TRBV3-1/TRBV3-2 | TGTGCCAGCAGCCAAGCTGAGGGGAGGCGACAACAAGAGACCCAGTACTTC | CASSQAEGRRQQETQYF
15 | . | . | TRBJ2-2 | TRBV5-1 | TGCGCCAGCAGCTTGGCCGTAGGGAGCACCGGGGAGCTGTTTTTT | CASSLAVGSTGELFF
14 | . | . | TRBJ2-3 | TRBV5-1 | TGCGCCAGCAGCCCTGACCCAGGAACAGATACGCAGTATTTT | CASSPDPGTDTQYF
16 | . | . | TRBJ2-2 | TRBV5-1 | TGCGCCAGCAGCCAACGGACACTAACGAACACCGGGGAGCTGTTTTTT | CASSQRTLTNTGELFF
14 | . | TRBD2 | TRBJ2-5 | TRBV18 | TGTGCCAGCTCACCGACTAGCGACCAAGAGACCCAGTACTTC | CASSPTSDQETQYF
16 | . | . | TRBJ1-6 | TRBV7-2 | TGTGCCAGCAGCTCGCGGATTCCCCCCCTTGGTTCGTCCCTCCACTTT | CASSSRIPPLGSSLHF
15 | . | . | TRBJ2-3 | TRBV6-5 | TGTGCCAGCAGACGACCCTTTGAAAGCGCGGCTACGCAGTATTTT | CASRRPFESAATQYF
12 | once | . | TRBJ2-5 | TRBV28 | TGTGCCAGCAGTGACTACCAAGAGACCCAGTACTTC | CASSDYQETQYF
14 | . | . | TRBJ1-2 | TRBV27 | TGTGCCAGCAGTTTATCGTACTCTCGTTATGGCTACACCTTC | CASSLSYSRYGYTF
16 | . | TRBD2 | TRBJ2-3 | TRBV4-3 | TGCGCCAGCAGCCAAGACTGGACTAGCGGAGGGGATACGCAGTATTTT | CASSQDWTSGGDTQYF
13 | . | TRBD1 | TRBJ2-1 | TRBV5-1 | TGCGCCAGCGGAAGACAGGGTTTCGATGAGCAGTTCTTC | CASGRQGFDEQFF
12 | . | . | TRBJ1-4 | TRBV5-4 | TGTGCCAGCAGCTTGGATAGAGGAAAACTGTTTTTT | CASSLDRGKLFF
16 | . | . | TRBJ1-5 | TRBV6-6 | TGTGCCAGCAGCCTTCCAGCGGGGAATAGCAATCAGCCCCAGCATTTT | CASSLPAGNSNQPQHF
15 | . | . | TRBJ2-7 | TRBV11-3 | TGTGCCAGCAGCTTCGGACAGGGCGGGAGCTACGAGCAGTACTTC | CASSFGQGGSYEQYF
13 | . | . | TRBJ1-4 | TRBV3-1/TRBV3-2 | TGTGCCAGCAGCCCTCCGGGGGGTGAAAAACTGTTTTTT | CASSPPGGEKLFF
14 | . | TRBD1 | TRBJ2-3 | TRBV18 | TGTGCCAGCTCACCGGGACAGGGGTCAGATACGCAGTATTTT | CASSPGQGSDTQYF
15 | . | . | TRBJ1-3 | TRBV2 | TGTGCCAGCAGTGAAGGGGCGCTCTCTGGAAACACCATATATTTT | CASSEGALSGNTIYF
20 | . | TRBD1 | TRBJ1-3 | TRBV6-6 | TGTGCCAGCAGCCTAGCCCGGGGGACAGGGGGCCTCAGCTCTGGAAACACCATATATTTT | CASSLARGTGGLSSGNTIYF